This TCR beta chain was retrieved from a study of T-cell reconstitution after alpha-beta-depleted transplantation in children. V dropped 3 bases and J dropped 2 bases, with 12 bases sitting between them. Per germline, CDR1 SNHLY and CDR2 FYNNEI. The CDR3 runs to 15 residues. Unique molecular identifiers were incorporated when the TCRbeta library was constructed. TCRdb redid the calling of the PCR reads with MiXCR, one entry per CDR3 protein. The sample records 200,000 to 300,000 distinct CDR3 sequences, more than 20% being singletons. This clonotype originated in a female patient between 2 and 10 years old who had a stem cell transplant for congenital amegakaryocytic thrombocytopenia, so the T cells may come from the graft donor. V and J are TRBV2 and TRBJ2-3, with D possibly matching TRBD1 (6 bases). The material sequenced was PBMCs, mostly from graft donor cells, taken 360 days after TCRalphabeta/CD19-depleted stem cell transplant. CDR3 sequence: CASSDWTADTDTQYF. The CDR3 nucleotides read TGTGCCAGCAGTGACTGGACAGCCGACACAGATACGCAGTATTTT.